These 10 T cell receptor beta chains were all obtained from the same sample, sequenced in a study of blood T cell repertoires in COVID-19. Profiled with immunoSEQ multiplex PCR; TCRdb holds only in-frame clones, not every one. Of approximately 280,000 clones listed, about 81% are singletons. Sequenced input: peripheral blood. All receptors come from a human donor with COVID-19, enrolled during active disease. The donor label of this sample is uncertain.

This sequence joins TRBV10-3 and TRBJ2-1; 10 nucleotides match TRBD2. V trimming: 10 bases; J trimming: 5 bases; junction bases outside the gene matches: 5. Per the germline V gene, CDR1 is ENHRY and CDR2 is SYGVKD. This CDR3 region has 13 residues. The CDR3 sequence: CATTGLADNEQFF. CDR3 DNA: TGTGCCACCACAGGACTAGCGGACAATGAGCAGTTCTTC.

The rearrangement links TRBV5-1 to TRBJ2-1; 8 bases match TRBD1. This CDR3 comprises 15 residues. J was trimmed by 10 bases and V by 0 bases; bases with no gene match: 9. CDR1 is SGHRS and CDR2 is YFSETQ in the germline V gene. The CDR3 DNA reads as TGCGCCAGCAGCTTGGGGGTGACAGGGGAAGGCGAGCAGTTCTTC. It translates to CASSLGVTGEGEQFF.

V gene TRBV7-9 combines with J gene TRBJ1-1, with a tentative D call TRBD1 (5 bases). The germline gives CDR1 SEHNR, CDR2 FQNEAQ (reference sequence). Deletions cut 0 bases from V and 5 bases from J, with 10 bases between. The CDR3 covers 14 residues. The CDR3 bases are TGTGCCAGCAGCTTAGCCCTCGGGGGGACTGAAGCTTTCTTT. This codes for CASSLALGGTEAFF.

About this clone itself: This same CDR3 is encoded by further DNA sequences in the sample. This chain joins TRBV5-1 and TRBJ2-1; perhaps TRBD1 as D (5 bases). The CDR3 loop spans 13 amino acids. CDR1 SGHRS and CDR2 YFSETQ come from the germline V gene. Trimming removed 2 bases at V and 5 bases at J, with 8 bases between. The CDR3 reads CASSLDSNNEQFF. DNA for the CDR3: TGCGCCAGCAGCTTAGACAGCAACAATGAGCAGTTCTTC.

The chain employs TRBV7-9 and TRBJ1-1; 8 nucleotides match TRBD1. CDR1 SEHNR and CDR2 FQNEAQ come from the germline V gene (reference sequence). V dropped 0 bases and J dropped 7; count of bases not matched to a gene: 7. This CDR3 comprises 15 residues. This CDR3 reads CASSLATGTGSEAFF. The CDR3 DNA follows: TGTGCCAGCAGCTTAGCCACCGGGACAGGTAGTGAAGCTTTCTTT.

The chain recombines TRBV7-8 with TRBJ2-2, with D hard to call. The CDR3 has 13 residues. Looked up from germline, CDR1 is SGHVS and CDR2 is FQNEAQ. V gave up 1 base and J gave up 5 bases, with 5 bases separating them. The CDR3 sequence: CASSLGQTGELFF. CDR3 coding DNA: TGTGCCAGCAGCTTAGGTCAGACCGGGGAGCTGTTTTTT.

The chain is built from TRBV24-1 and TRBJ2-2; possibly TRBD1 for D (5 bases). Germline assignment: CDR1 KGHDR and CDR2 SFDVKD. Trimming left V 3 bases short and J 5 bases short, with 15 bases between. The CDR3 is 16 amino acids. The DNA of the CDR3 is TGTGCCACCAGTGATCCCCGGCAGGGTGGTACCGGGGAGCTGTTTTTT. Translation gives CATSDPRQGGTGELFF.

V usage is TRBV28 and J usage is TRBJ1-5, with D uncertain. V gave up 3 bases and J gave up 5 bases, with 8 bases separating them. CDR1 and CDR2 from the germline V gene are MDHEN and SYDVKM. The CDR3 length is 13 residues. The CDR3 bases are TGTGCCAGCAGTTTGGAGATGTATCAGCCCCAGCATTTT. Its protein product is CASSLEMYQPQHF.

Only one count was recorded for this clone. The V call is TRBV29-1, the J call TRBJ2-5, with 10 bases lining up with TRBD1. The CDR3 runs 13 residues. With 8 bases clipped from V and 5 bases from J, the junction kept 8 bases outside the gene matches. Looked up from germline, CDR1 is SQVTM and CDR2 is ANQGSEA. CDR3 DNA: TGCAGCTTCCGACAGGGGGCACGGGAGACCCAGTACTTC. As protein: CSFRQGARETQYF.

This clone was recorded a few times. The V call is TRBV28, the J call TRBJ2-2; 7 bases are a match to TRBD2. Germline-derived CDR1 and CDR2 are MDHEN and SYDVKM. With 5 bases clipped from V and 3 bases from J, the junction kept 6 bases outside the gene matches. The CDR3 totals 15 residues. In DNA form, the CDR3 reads TGTGCCAGCAGTCACACTAGCGATTACACCGGGGAGCTGTTTTTT. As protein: CASSHTSDYTGELFF.